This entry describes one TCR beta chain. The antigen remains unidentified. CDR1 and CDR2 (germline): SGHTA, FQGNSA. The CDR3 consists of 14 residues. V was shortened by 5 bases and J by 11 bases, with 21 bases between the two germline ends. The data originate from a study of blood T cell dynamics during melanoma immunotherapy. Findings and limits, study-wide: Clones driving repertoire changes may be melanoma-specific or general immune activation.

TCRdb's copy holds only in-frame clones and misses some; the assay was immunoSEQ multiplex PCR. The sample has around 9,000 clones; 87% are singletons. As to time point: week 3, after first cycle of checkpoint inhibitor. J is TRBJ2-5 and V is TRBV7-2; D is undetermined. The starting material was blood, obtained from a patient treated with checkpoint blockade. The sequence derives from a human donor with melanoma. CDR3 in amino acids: CASSLSDILPKQYF. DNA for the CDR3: TGTGCCAGCAGCCTATCGGATATCCTCCCCAAGCAGTACTTC.